Listed below are T cell receptor beta chains from one sample, sequenced in a study of human T cells and chemical hapten exposure. TCRdb analysed the RACE reads with MiXCR anew, one entry per CDR3 protein. This table holds tens of thousands of distinct CDR3 sequences, 8.5% to 10% found once. This material consisted of whole blood, taken in connection with sensitization to the hapten diphenylcyclopropenone (DPC). The receptors were gathered from a woman in her forties with alopecia areata. Some clones in this sample may be carry-over from other donors' samples. The CDR3 runs from the conserved cysteine through the conserved F or W. The order of the fields is J gene, CDR3 length, V gene, CDR3 protein.

j_gene: TRBJ2-1; len: 15; v_gene: TRBV18; CDR3aa: CASSATSGGGGEQFF
j_gene: TRBJ2-7; len: 13; v_gene: TRBV4-1; CDR3aa: CASSQRLSYEQYF
j_gene: TRBJ1-5; len: 15; v_gene: TRBV10-3; CDR3aa: CASNGGTFSNQPQHF
j_gene: TRBJ2-2; len: 13; v_gene: TRBV7-9; CDR3aa: CASSLDRLRELFF
j_gene: TRBJ1-2; len: 15; v_gene: TRBV5-1; CDR3aa: CASSSGQGANYGYTF
j_gene: TRBJ2-3; len: 13; v_gene: TRBV7-7; CDR3aa: CASSLYAADTQYF
j_gene: TRBJ2-3; len: 15; v_gene: TRBV2; CDR3aa: CASSPPGQNTDTQYF
j_gene: TRBJ1-2; len: 15; v_gene: TRBV3-1; CDR3aa: CASSQTHGPDYGYTF
j_gene: TRBJ1-1; len: 9; v_gene: TRBV29-1; CDR3aa: CSGDTEAFF
j_gene: TRBJ2-1; len: 15; v_gene: TRBV6-6; CDR3aa: CASSSIRAGDNEQFF
j_gene: TRBJ2-5; len: 13; v_gene: TRBV20-1; CDR3aa: CSARQLALETQYF
j_gene: TRBJ1-5; len: 13; v_gene: TRBV12-3/TRBV12-4; CDR3aa: CASSYRELQPQHF
j_gene: TRBJ2-1; len: 19; v_gene: TRBV4-1; CDR3aa: CASSALGLAGGLSYNEQFF
j_gene: TRBJ1-1; len: 13; v_gene: TRBV6-5; CDR3aa: CASSGTGETEAFF
j_gene: TRBJ1-5; len: 14; v_gene: TRBV19; CDR3aa: CASSIGISNQPQHF
j_gene: TRBJ1-1; len: 14; v_gene: TRBV18; CDR3aa: CASSPDSGYTEAFF
j_gene: TRBJ1-1; len: 13; v_gene: TRBV5-1; CDR3aa: CASGGQGGTEAFF
j_gene: TRBJ1-6; len: 15; v_gene: TRBV3-1; CDR3aa: CASSQGGGRDSPLHF
j_gene: TRBJ2-3; len: 14; v_gene: TRBV2; CDR3aa: CASSADREVDTQYF
j_gene: TRBJ1-5; len: 15; v_gene: TRBV15; CDR3aa: CATSRRGGGNQPQHF
j_gene: TRBJ2-7; len: 14; v_gene: TRBV28; CDR3aa: CASTGQGGIGEQYF
j_gene: TRBJ2-1; len: 14; v_gene: TRBV11-2; CDR3aa: CASSRPRDGNEQFF
j_gene: TRBJ1-5; len: 14; v_gene: TRBV12-3/TRBV12-4; CDR3aa: CASRRQGVRQPQHF